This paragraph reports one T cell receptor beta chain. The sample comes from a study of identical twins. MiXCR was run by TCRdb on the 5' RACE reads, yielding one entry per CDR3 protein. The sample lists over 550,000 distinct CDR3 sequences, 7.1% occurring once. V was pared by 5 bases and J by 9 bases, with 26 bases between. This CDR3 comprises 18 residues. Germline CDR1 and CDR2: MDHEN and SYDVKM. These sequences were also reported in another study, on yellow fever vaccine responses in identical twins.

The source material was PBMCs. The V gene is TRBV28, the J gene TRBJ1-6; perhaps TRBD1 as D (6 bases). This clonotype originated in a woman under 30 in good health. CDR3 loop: CASSGGQTLWTTFSPLHF. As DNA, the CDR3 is TGTGCCAGCAGTGGGGGGCAGACTTTGTGGACTACCTTTTCACCCCTCCACTTT. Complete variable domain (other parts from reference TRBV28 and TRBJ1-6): DVKVTQSSRYLVKRTGEKVFLECVQDMDHENMFWYRQDPGLGLRLIYFSYDVKMKEKGDIPEGYSVSREKKERFSLILESASTNQTSMYLCASSGGQTLWTTFSPLHFGNGTRLTVT.